In its sample, the clone carrying this T cell receptor beta chain was seen once. These data originate in a study of blood T cell repertoires in COVID-19. Study context: Donors in the United States, Italy and Spain gave samples during acute or convalescent COVID-19.

This CDR3 has 11 residues. The junction had 0 bases not matched to a gene; V was cut back by 3 bases and J by 10 bases. Some clones are missing from TCRdb's copy, which holds only in-frame ones; the method was immunoSEQ multiplex PCR. The sample lists about 83,000 clones, 87% seen once, with 2.5% to 3.5% in the top ten. The rearrangement uses TRBV12-3 or TRBV12-4 and TRBJ2-1, with TRBD1 matching over 7 bases. This receptor was taken from a woman between 45 and 65 years old with active or convalescent COVID-19. What was sequenced was peripheral blood. The CDR3 here is CASSLGQEQFF. CDR3 DNA sequence: TGTGCCAGCAGTTTGGGACAGGAGCAGTTCTTC.